The clone carrying this TCR beta chain was seen a single time. The antigen is not known. The data are from a study of PD-1 blockade in classical Hodgkin lymphoma. Clones were read by immunoSEQ multiplex PCR, and TCRdb kept only the in-frame ones, dropping some. This table holds over 70,000 clones, approximately 91% found once. V was pared by 4 bases and J by 3 bases, with 9 bases of the junction left unmatched. Looked up from germline, CDR1 is SEHNR and CDR2 is FQNEAQ (reference sequence). The CDR3 loop spans 17 amino acids. All trial patients relapsed after autologous stem cell transplantation. Study-wide results and caveats: Complete responders possessed baseline diversity comparable to newly diagnosed patients.

The material sequenced was peripheral blood mononuclear cells (PBMCs), taken at baseline. The V and J genes are TRBV7-9 and TRBJ2-3; TRBD2 aligns across 11 bases. The TCR sequence derives from a human donor with classical Hodgkin lymphoma. The CDR3: CASSSGLAGRRTDTQYF. The CDR3, as DNA: TGTGCCAGCAGCTCTGGACTAGCGGGTCGGAGGACAGATACGCAGTATTTT.